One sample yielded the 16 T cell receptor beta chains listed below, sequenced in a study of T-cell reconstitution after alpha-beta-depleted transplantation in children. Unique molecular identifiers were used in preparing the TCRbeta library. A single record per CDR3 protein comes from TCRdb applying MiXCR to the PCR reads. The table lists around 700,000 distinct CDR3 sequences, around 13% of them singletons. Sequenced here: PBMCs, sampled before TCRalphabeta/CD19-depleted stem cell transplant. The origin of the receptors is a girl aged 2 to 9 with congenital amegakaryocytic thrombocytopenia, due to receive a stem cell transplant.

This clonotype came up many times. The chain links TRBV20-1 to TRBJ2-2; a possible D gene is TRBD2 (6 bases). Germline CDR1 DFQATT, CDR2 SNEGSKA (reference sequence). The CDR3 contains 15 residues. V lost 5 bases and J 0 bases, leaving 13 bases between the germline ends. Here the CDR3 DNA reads TGCAGTGCTCGAACTGGGACTGCGAACACCGGGGAGCTGTTTTTT. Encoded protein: CSARTGTANTGELFF.

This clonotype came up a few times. The CDR3 sequence: CASSPAPNPRHNEQFF. In nucleotides, the CDR3 is TGCGCCAGCAGCCCGGCCCCCAACCCACGACACAATGAGCAGTTCTTC. The rearrangement joins TRBV5-1 to TRBJ2-1, with D unclear. CDR3 length: 16 residues. Germline V gene lookup returns CDR1 SGHRS and CDR2 YFSETQ. V was trimmed by 4 bases and J by 5 bases, leaving 19 bases between them.

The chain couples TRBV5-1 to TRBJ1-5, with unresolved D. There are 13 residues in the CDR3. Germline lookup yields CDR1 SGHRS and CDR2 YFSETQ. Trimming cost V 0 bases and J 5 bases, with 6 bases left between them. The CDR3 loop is CASSLGMDQPQHF. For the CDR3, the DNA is TGCGCCAGCAGCTTGGGGATGGATCAGCCCCAGCATTTT. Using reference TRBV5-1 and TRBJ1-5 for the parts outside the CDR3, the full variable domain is KAGVTQTPRYLIKTRGQQVTLSCSPISGHRSVSWYQQTPGQGLQFLFEYFSETQRNKGNFPGRFSGRQFSNSRSEMNVSTLELGDSALYLCASSLGMDQPQHFGDGTRLSIL.

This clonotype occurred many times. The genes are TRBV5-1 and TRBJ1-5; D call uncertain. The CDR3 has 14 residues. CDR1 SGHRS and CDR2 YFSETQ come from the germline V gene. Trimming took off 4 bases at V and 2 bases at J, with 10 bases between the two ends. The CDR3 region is CASSIGPGNQPQHF. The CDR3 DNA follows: TGCGCCAGCAGCATAGGACCTGGCAATCAGCCCCAGCATTTT.

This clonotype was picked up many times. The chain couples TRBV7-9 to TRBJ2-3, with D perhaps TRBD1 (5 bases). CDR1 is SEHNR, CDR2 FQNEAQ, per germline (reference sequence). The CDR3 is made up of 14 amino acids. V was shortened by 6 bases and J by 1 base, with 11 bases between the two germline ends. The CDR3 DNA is TGTGCCAGCAGGACAGAAGAGGGCACAGATACGCAGTATTTT. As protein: CASRTEEGTDTQYF.

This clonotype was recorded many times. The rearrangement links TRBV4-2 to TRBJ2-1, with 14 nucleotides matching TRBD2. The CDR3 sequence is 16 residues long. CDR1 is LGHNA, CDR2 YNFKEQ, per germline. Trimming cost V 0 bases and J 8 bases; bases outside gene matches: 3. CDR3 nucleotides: TGTGCCAGCAGCCAAGAGGGACTAGCGGGAGTCCATGAGCAGTTCTTC. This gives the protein CASSQEGLAGVHEQFF.

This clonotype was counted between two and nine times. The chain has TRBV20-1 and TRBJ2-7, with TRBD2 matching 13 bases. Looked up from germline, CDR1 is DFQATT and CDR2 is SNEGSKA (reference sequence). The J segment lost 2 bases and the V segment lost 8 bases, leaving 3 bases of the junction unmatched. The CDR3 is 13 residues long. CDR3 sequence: CSLLAGGPYEQYF. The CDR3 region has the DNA TGCAGTCTACTAGCGGGAGGGCCCTACGAGCAGTACTTC.

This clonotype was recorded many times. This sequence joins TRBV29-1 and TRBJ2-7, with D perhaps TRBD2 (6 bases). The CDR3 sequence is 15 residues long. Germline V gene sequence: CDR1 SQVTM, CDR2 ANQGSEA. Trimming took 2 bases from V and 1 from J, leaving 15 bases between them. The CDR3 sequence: CSVETPHRESYEQYF. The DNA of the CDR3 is TGCAGCGTTGAAACCCCCCATCGGGAGTCCTACGAGCAGTACTTC.

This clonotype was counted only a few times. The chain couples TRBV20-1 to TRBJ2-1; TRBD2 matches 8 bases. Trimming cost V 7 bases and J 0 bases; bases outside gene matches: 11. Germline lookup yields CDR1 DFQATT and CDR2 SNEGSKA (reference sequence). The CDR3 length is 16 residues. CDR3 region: CSGLASGSYSYNEQFF. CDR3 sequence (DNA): TGCAGTGGTCTGGCTAGCGGGTCCTACTCCTACAATGAGCAGTTCTTC.

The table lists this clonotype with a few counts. CDR3 region: CASGKGGDSRTDTQYF. The CDR3, as DNA: TGTGCCAGCGGGAAGGGAGGGGACAGTAGAACAGATACGCAGTATTTT. The chain is built from TRBV5-6 and TRBJ2-3; D possibly uses TRBD1 or TRBD2 (7 bases each). V shed 7 bases and J shed 3 bases, with 21 bases lying between them. The CDR3 totals 16 residues. Germline values: CDR1 SGHDT, CDR2 YYEEEE.

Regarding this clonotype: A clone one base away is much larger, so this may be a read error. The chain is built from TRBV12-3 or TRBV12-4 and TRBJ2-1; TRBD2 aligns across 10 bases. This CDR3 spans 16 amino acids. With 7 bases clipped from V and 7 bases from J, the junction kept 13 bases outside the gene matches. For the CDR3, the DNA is TGTGCCAGCATGTCAGGAGCGGGAGGGCTGGGGAATGAGCAGTTCTTC. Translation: CASMSGAGGLGNEQFF.

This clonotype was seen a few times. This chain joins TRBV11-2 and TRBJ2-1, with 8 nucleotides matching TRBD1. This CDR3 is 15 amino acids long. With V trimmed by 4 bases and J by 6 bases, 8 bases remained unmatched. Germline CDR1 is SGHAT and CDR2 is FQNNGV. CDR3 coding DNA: TGTGCCAGCAGCTCGGTCGGACAGGGAGGCAATGAGCAGTTCTTC. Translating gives CASSSVGQGGNEQFF.

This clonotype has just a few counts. CDR3 sequence reads: CSAISLARASGSFGELFF. In nucleotides, the CDR3 is TGCAGTGCTATTTCTCTAGCGAGGGCTAGCGGGAGTTTTGGGGAGCTGTTTTTT. The V and J genes are TRBV20-1 and TRBJ2-2, with 10 positions matching TRBD2. Germline V CDR1 and CDR2: DFQATT, SNEGSKA (reference sequence). V dropped 4 bases and J dropped 8; count of bases not matched to a gene: 19. This CDR3 is built from 18 residues.

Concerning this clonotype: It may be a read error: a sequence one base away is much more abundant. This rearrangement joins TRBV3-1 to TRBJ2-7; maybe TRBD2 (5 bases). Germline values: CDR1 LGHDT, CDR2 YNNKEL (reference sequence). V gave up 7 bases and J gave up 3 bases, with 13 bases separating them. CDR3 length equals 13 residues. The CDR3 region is CASNLDFDYEQYF. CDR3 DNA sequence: TGTGCCAGCAACCTGGACTTTGACTACGAGCAGTACTTC.

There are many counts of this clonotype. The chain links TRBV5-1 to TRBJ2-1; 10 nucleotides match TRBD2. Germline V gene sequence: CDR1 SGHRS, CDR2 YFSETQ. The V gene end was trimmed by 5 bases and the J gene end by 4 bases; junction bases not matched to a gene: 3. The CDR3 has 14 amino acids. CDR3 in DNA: TGCGCCAGCAGAAATAGCGGGAGGTACAATGAGCAGTTCTTC. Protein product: CASRNSGRYNEQFF.

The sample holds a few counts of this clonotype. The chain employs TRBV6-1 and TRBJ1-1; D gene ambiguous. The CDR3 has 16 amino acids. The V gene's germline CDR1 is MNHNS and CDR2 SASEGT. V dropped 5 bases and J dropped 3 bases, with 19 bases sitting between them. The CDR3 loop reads CASSPPRRREDTEAFF. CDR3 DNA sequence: TGTGCCAGCAGTCCCCCGAGGCGACGGGAAGACACTGAAGCTTTCTTT.